This TCR beta chain originates from a study of OX40 agonist ivuxolimab in advanced cancers. In the study overall: Dose-escalation patients were diagnosed with hepatocellular carcinoma, melanoma, renal cell cancer or head and neck cancer. General study results and limits: CD8+ T cells averaged more expanded clones than CD4+.

Between the trimmed V and J ends, which lost 5 bases and 8 bases, there was a span of 10 bases. The CDR3 is 12 amino acids. Germline V CDR1 and CDR2: SGHAT, FQNNGV. Sequencing was performed with immunoSEQ multiplex PCR; in TCRdb, only in-frame clones are kept and a portion is missing. The sample records more than 45,000 clones, 89% being singletons. Baseline, cycle 4 day 1, and cycle 7 day 1 were the blood sampling points. As concerns this clone: Its antigen is unidentified.

This chain uses TRBV11-2 with TRBJ2-1; D unclear. Sequencing used CD4+ or CD8+ T cells sorted from blood, obtained in a trial of the OX40 agonist ivuxolimab. This TCR was sampled from an adult with an advanced solid tumor such as melanoma, head and neck, liver or kidney cancer. The CDR3 protein is CASSPPIYEQFF. CDR3 nucleotides: TGTGCCAGCAGCCCGCCTATCTATGAGCAGTTCTTC.